These T cell receptor beta chains were read from a single sample in a study of identical twins. TCRdb called the 5' RACE reads again in MiXCR, with one record for every CDR3 protein. The table records 700,000 or so distinct CDR3 sequences, roughly 20% of them present only once. These data also formed part of another study, on T cells expressing NK-cell markers.

Sequenced material: PBMCs. These receptors were taken from a woman aged 18-35 years in good health. Each CDR3 is given with its conserved first and last residue. D genes are given only for firm matches. Not every row has a clone size; where given, it reads once, few, many or a size class.

CSASLVSHQETQYF,TGCAGTGCCTCTCTGGTCTCGCACCAAGAGACCCAGTACTTC,NA,NA,TRBV20-1,TRBJ2-5
CSADPLGTTSPLHF,TGCAGTGCGGACCCCTTAGGGACCACTTCACCCCTCCACTTT,few,NA,TRBV20-1,TRBJ1-6
CASSYSGTGVDTQYF,TGTGCCAGCAGTTACTCCGGGACAGGGGTAGATACGCAGTATTTT,few,TRBD1,TRBV6-5,TRBJ2-3
CSVLVGQDYNSPLHF,TGCAGTGTCCTAGTCGGCCAGGACTATAATTCACCCCTCCACTTT,few,NA,TRBV20-1,TRBJ1-6
CASSPHRNEQYF,TGTGCCAGCAGCCCCCACCGTAACGAGCAGTACTTC,many,NA,TRBV7-2,TRBJ2-7
CSAGGTSGVYNEQFF,TGCAGTGCTGGGGGGACTAGCGGGGTTTACAATGAGCAGTTCTTC,NA,TRBD2,TRBV20-1,TRBJ2-1
CASSFLPGQGWNTQYF,TGTGCCAGCAGTTTTCTTCCGGGACAGGGATGGAATACGCAGTATTTT,few,TRBD1,TRBV12-3/TRBV12-4,TRBJ2-3
CSATKRDSNNEQFF,TGCAGTGCTACGAAGCGGGATTCAAACAATGAGCAGTTCTTC,NA,TRBD2,TRBV20-1,TRBJ2-1
CSARGLAGVREQYF,TGCAGTGCTAGAGGGCTAGCGGGAGTCCGCGAGCAGTACTTC,few,TRBD2,TRBV20-1,TRBJ2-7
CASNPGLFYNEQFF,TGTGCCAGCAATCCGGGACTTTTTTACAATGAGCAGTTCTTC,few,NA,TRBV6-1,TRBJ2-1
CASSHENPGEQYF,TGCGCCAGCAGCCACGAGAACCCAGGCGAGCAGTACTTC,NA,NA,TRBV4-3,TRBJ2-7
CASSLAPPGDGRPPQETQYF,TGCGCCAGCAGCCTCGCTCCTCCGGGAGACGGACGACCGCCCCAAGAGACCCAGTACTTC,NA,NA,TRBV4-3,TRBJ2-5
CASSEESGNTEAFF,TGTGCCAGCAGTGAAGAATCGGGGAACACTGAAGCTTTCTTT,NA,NA,TRBV2,TRBJ1-1
CASSYPEGSAEAFF,TGTGCCAGCAGTTACCCGGAGGGGTCGGCTGAAGCTTTCTTT,NA,NA,TRBV6-5,TRBJ1-1
CSVRGGVSGTDTQYF,TGCAGCGTTAGAGGGGGGGTTTCGGGCACAGATACGCAGTATTTT,few,NA,TRBV29-1,TRBJ2-3
CASSMDRGYEQYF,TGTGCCAGCAGCATGGACAGGGGGTACGAGCAGTACTTC,NA,TRBD1,TRBV7-2,TRBJ2-7
CSASGTVTYNEQFF,TGCAGTGCTAGTGGGACGGTGACCTACAATGAGCAGTTCTTC,NA,NA,TRBV20-1,TRBJ2-1
CASTPTRGRNEQFF,TGTGCCAGCACCCCCACCCGGGGGAGGAATGAGCAGTTCTTC,NA,NA,TRBV7-8,TRBJ2-1
CASSFNFQDEQYF,TGTGCCAGCAGCTTTAACTTTCAGGACGAGCAGTACTTC,NA,NA,TRBV11-2,TRBJ2-7
CASSHGFKGETQYF,TGTGCCAGCAGCCACGGATTTAAGGGAGAGACCCAGTACTTC,NA,NA,TRBV3-1,TRBJ2-5
CASTLGGLNEQYF,TGTGCCAGCACCCTTGGAGGTCTCAACGAGCAGTACTTC,NA,NA,TRBV25-1,TRBJ2-7
CASSPRRPESSYEQYF,TGTGCCAGCAGCCCAAGACGGCCGGAGAGCTCCTACGAGCAGTACTTC,NA,NA,TRBV7-2,TRBJ2-7
CSAIQDHGYTF,TGCAGTGCTATACAGGACCATGGCTACACCTTC,NA,NA,TRBV20-1,TRBJ1-2
CATSRDLNREQFF,TGTGCCACCAGCAGAGATTTGAACCGTGAGCAGTTCTTC,few,NA,TRBV15,TRBJ2-1
CASSPPGREMGEQYF,TGTGCCAGCAGCCCCCCGGGCAGGGAGATGGGCGAGCAGTACTTC,NA,NA,TRBV6-1,TRBJ2-7
CASSLEPIRTQYF,TGTGCCAGCAGCCTCGAACCAATCAGGACGCAGTATTTT,few,NA,TRBV5-5,TRBJ2-3
CASSRGQGLTEAFF,TGTGCCAGCAGCCGGGGACAGGGGTTGACTGAAGCTTTCTTT,NA,TRBD1,TRBV12-3/TRBV12-4,TRBJ1-1
CASSPDLASTYEQYF,TGTGCCAGCAGCCCGGATCTAGCCTCCACATACGAGCAGTACTTC,NA,NA,TRBV7-2,TRBJ2-7
CASSFTTLETQYF,TGTGCCAGCAGTTTCACGACCCTGGAGACCCAGTACTTC,NA,NA,TRBV12-3/TRBV12-4,TRBJ2-5
CASRGPGDNQPQHF,TGTGCCAGCAGGGGTCCAGGGGACAATCAGCCCCAGCATTTT,few,NA,TRBV25-1,TRBJ1-5
CASSPEKGGLDEQYF,TGTGCCAGCTCACCAGAAAAGGGAGGCCTCGACGAGCAGTACTTC,many,NA,TRBV18,TRBJ2-7
CSARDLEGPNTEAFF,TGCAGTGCTAGAGATCTAGAGGGACCGAACACTGAAGCTTTCTTT,once,NA,TRBV20-1,TRBJ1-1
CSGRRSNEKLFF,TGCAGCGGCCGACGGAGTAATGAAAAACTGTTTTTT,few,NA,TRBV29-1,TRBJ1-4
CASSPQGGVAREQYF,TGTGCCAGCAGCCCCCAGGGGGGGGTAGCGCGGGAGCAGTACTTC,NA,NA,TRBV11-2,TRBJ2-7
CSAEYRDSNQPQHF,TGCAGTGCTGAATACAGGGATAGCAATCAGCCCCAGCATTTT,many,NA,TRBV20-1,TRBJ1-5
CASSRTPTSGTDTQYF,TGCGCCAGCAGTCGGACCCCTACTAGCGGCACAGATACGCAGTATTTT,few,TRBD2,TRBV5-1,TRBJ2-3
CAISEPRTGSSHEQYF,TGTGCCATCAGTGAGCCTCGGACAGGATCGTCCCACGAGCAGTACTTC,few,TRBD1,TRBV10-3,TRBJ2-7
CASSLQVLSYNEQFF,TGTGCCAGCAGCTTACAGGTTCTCTCCTACAATGAGCAGTTCTTC,many,NA,TRBV3-1,TRBJ2-1
CSVIGSSSYNEQFF,TGCAGCGTTATCGGGTCGTCCTCCTACAATGAGCAGTTCTTC,few,NA,TRBV29-1,TRBJ2-1
CSAAPGVVEAFF,TGCAGTGCAGCACCCGGGGTGGTAGAAGCTTTCTTT,NA,NA,TRBV20-1,TRBJ1-1
CASSLTSAGEQFF,TGTGCCAGCAGCCTGACGTCCGCTGGTGAGCAGTTCTTC,NA,NA,TRBV5-6,TRBJ2-1
CASSPFRMDNVLTF,TGTGCCAGCAGCCCCTTTAGGATGGACAACGTCCTGACTTTC,NA,NA,TRBV9,TRBJ2-6
CASSADDGSGEQYF,TGTGCCAGCAGCGCCGATGACGGGAGTGGAGAGCAGTACTTC,few,NA,TRBV27,TRBJ2-7
CASSLAPDLKNIQYF,TGTGCCAGCAGCTTAGCCCCGGACCTTAAAAACATTCAGTACTTC,NA,NA,TRBV11-2,TRBJ2-4
CASSLGLAGSSTDTQYF,TGTGCCAGCAGCTTAGGGCTAGCGGGATCTAGCACAGATACGCAGTATTTT,few,TRBD2,TRBV7-6,TRBJ2-3
CAWRAPFSGANVLTF,TGTGCCTGGAGAGCTCCGTTCTCTGGGGCCAACGTCCTGACTTTC,NA,NA,TRBV30,TRBJ2-6